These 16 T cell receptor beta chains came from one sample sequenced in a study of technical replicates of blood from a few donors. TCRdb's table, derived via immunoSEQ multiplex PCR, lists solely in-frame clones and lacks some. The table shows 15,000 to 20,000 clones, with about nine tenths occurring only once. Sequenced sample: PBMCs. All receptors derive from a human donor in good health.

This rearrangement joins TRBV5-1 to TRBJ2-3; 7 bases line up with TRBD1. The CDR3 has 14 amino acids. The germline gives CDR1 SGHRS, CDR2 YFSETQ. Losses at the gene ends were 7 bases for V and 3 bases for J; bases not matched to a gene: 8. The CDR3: CASHPGQETDTQYF. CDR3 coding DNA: TGCGCCAGCCACCCCGGACAGGAAACAGATACGCAGTATTTT.

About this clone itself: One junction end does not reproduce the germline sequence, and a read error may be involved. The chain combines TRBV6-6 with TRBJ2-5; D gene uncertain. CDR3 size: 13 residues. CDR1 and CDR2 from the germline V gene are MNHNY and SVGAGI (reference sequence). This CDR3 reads CTSRNPLRETQYF. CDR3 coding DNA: TGTACCAGCAGAAACCCCCTAAGAGAGACCCAGTACTTC.

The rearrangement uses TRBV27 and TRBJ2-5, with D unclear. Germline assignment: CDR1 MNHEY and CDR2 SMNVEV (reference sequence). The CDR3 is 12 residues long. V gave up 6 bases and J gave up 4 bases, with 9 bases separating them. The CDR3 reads CASSIIGETQYF. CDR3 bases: TGTGCCAGCAGCATCATCGGAGAGACCCAGTACTTC.

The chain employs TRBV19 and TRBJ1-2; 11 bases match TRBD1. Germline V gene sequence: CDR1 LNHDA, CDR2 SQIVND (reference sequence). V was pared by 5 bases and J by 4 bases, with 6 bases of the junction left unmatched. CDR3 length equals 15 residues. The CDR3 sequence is CASSPGTGGSYGYTF. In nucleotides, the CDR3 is TGTGCCAGTAGTCCGGGGACAGGGGGTTCCTATGGCTACACCTTC. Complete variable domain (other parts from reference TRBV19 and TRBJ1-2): DGGITQSPKYLFRKEGQNVTLSCEQNLNHDAMYWYRQDPGQGLRLIYYSQIVNDFQKGDIAEGYSVSREKKESFPLTVTSAQKNPTAFYLCASSPGTGGSYGYTFGSGTRLTVV.

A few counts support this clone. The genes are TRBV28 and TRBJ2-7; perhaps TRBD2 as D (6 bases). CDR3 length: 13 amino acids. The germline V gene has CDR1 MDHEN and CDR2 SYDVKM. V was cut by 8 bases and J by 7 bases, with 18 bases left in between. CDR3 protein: CASGMGLFVEQYF. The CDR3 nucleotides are TGTGCCAGCGGTATGGGACTCTTCGTGGAGCAGTACTTC.

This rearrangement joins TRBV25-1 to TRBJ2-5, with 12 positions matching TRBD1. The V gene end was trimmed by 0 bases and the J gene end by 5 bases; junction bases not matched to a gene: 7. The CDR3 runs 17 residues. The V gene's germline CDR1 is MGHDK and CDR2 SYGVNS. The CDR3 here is CASSEYFGTGGAETQYF. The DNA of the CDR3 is TGTGCCAGCAGTGAATATTTCGGGACAGGGGGCGCGGAGACCCAGTACTTC.

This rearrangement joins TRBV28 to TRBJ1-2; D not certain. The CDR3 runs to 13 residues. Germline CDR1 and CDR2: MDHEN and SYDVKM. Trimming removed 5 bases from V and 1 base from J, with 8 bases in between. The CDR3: CASSQAVNYGYTF. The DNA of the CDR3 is TGTGCCAGCAGTCAAGCTGTTAACTATGGCTACACCTTC.

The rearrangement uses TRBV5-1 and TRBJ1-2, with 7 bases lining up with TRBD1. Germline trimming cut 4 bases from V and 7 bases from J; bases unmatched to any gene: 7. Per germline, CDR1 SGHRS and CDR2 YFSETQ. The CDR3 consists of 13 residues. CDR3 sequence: CASSRTGLGGYTF. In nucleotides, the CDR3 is TGCGCCAGCAGCCGGACAGGTCTGGGTGGCTACACCTTC.

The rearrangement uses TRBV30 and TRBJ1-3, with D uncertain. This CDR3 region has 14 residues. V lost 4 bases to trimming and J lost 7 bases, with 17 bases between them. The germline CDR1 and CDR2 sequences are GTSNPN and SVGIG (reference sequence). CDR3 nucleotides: TGTGCCTGGAAGAGAGGTTGGGGAGGGAACACCATATATTTT. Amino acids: CAWKRGWGGNTIYF. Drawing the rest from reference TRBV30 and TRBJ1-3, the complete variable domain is SQTIHQWPATLVQPVGSPLSLECTVEGTSNPNLYWYRQAAGRGLQLLFYSVGIGQISSEVPQNLSASRPQDRQFILSSKKLLLSDSGFYLCAWKRGWGGNTIYFGEGSWLTVV.

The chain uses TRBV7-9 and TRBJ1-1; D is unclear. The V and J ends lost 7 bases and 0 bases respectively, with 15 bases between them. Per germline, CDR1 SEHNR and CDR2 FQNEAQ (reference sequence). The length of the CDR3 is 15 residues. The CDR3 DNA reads TGTGCCAGCACCCCTCGAGGGTCCATGAACACTGAAGCTTTCTTT. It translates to CASTPRGSMNTEAFF.

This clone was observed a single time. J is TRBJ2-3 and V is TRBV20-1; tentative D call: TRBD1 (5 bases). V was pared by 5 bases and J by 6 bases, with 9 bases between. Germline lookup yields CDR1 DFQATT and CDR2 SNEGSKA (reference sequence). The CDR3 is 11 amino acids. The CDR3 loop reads CSADNRDTQYF. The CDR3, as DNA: TGCAGTGCTGACAACAGGGATACGCAGTATTTT.

In DNA, the CDR3 is TGTGCCAGTAGACCACGACAGGGGAGAATTGACTACACCGGGGAGCTGTTTTTT. This sequence encodes CASRPRQGRIDYTGELFF. This rearrangement joins TRBV19 to TRBJ2-2; 8 nucleotides align to TRBD1. With V trimmed by 6 bases and J by 3 bases, 15 bases remained unmatched. Germline V CDR1 and CDR2: LNHDA, SQIVND (reference sequence). The CDR3 covers 18 residues.

As DNA, the CDR3 is TGTGCCAGCAGAGGGACAGGGGATGGCTACACCTTC. Its translation: CASRGTGDGYTF. The chain couples TRBV2 to TRBJ1-2; TRBD1 matches at 10 bases. This CDR3 has 12 residues. CDR1 and CDR2 from the germline V gene are SNHLY and FYNNEI. V lost 6 bases and J lost 6; bases outside the gene matches: 1. Using reference TRBV2 and TRBJ1-2 for the parts outside the CDR3, the full variable domain is EPEVTQTPSHQVTQMGQEVILRCVPISNHLYFYWYRQILGQKVEFLVSFYNNEISEKSEIFDDQFSVERPDGSNFTLKIRSTKLEDSAMYFCASRGTGDGYTFGSGTRLTVV.

The CDR3, as DNA: TGTGCCAGCTCACTAGGGACTAGCGGGAGGGGAAATGAGCAGTTCTTC. Protein sequence: CASSLGTSGRGNEQFF. The chain links TRBV18 to TRBJ2-1; 16 bases are shared with TRBD2. Losses at the gene ends were 4 bases for V and 7 bases for J; bases not matched to a gene: 4. The CDR3 totals 16 residues. Germline V lookup: CDR1 KGHSH, CDR2 LQKENI.

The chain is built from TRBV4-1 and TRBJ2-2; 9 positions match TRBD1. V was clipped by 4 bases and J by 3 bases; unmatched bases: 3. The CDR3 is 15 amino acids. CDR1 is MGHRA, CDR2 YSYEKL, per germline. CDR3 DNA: TGCGCCAGCAGCCCAGGGGACAGGGACACCGGGGAGCTGTTTTTT. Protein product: CASSPGDRDTGELFF.

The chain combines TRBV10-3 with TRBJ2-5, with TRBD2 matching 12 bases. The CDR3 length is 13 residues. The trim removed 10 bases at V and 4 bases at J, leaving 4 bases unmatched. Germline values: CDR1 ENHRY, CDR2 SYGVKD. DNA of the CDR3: TGTGCCACCATGACTAGCGGGGGAGAGACCCAGTACTTC. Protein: CATMTSGGETQYF.